The 22 T cell receptor beta chains in this list originate from one sample, sequenced in a study of T cells in Graves' hyperthyroidism and ophthalmopathy. The TCR beta CDR3 regions underwent amplification using RNA transcripts as the source. The primer set for the first-round RT-PCR of the TCR CDR3 was HTBI. TCRdb called the multiplex PCR reads again in MiXCR, with one record for every CDR3 protein. The table records 400,000 to 500,000 distinct CDR3 sequences, approximately 15% of them present only once. Sequences were obtained from blood. The receptors stem from a woman under 30 with Graves' hyperthyroidism.

A few counts support this clonotype. This sequence joins TRBV12-3 or TRBV12-4 and TRBJ2-2, with 8 bases aligning to TRBD2. This CDR3 comprises 15 residues. Trimming at V came to 3 bases and at J to 5 bases, leaving 5 bases not matched to a gene. As DNA, the CDR3 is TGTGCCAGCAGTTTCCCGGGACTAGGGACCGGGGAGCTGTTTTTT. This translates into CASSFPGLGTGELFF.

The V call is TRBV19, the J call TRBJ2-2, with TRBD1 as a possible D gene (5 bases). Between the trimmed V and J ends, which lost 3 bases and 4 bases, there was a span of 9 bases. The CDR3 is 14 amino acids. Germline lookup yields CDR1 LNHDA and CDR2 SQIVND (reference sequence). CDR3 residues: CASSIRQLTGELFF. Here the CDR3 DNA reads TGTGCCAGTAGTATCCGACAGCTCACCGGGGAGCTGTTTTTT.

The V gene is TRBV4-1, the J gene TRBJ2-3, with 10 bases fitting TRBD2. Looked up from germline, CDR1 is MGHRA and CDR2 is YSYEKL. V shed 0 bases and J 9 bases; nucleotides not matched to a gene: 12. There are 17 residues in the CDR3. In DNA form, the CDR3 reads TGCGCCAGCAGCCAAGAGGAGTTTCTAGCGGGAGTAGGGACGCAGTATTTT. Protein product: CASSQEEFLAGVGTQYF.

This clonotype appeared many times. This sequence joins TRBV27 and TRBJ2-2; D tentatively fits TRBD1 or TRBD2 (5 bases each). The germline V gene has CDR1 MNHEY and CDR2 SMNVEV (reference sequence). The CDR3 runs to 17 residues. Between the trimmed V and J ends, which lost 5 bases and 4 bases, there was a span of 20 bases. CDR3 sequence: CASSKYPGRSSTGELFF. In DNA, the CDR3 is TGTGCCAGCAGTAAATATCCGGGGCGGTCTAGCACCGGGGAGCTGTTTTTT.

There are many counts of this clonotype. A read error may account for a junction end that differs from germline. V gene TRBV9 combines with J gene TRBJ2-5, with TRBD2 as a possible D gene (5 bases). CDR3 length: 13 amino acids. Germline V gene data show CDR1 as SGDLS and CDR2 as YYNGEE. For the CDR3, the DNA is TGTGCCAGCAGCGCGCGGGTCCAAGGGACCCAGTACTTC. This encodes CASSARVQGTQYF.

The V gene is TRBV2, the J gene TRBJ2-7; 10 bases are shared with TRBD1. This CDR3 comprises 16 residues. The germline CDR1 and CDR2 sequences are SNHLY and FYNNEI. J lost 1 base, V lost 2 bases, and 5 bases had no gene match. CDR3 sequence reads: CASSETWDRGSYEQYF. The CDR3 DNA reads as TGTGCCAGCAGTGAAACGTGGGACAGGGGTTCCTACGAGCAGTACTTC.

This clonotype was counted ten times or more. This chain uses TRBV5-5 with TRBJ1-1, with TRBD1 as a possible D gene (5 bases). V was clipped by 7 bases and J by 5 bases, with 12 bases between them. CDR1 is SGHKS and CDR2 is YYEKEE in the germline V gene (reference sequence). The CDR3 loop spans 12 amino acids. DNA of the CDR3: TGTGCCAGCGGGGGGGGGAGTACTGAAGCTTTCTTT. This sequence encodes CASGGGSTEAFF.

This clonotype came up a few times. This sequence joins TRBV11-3 and TRBJ2-7, with 11 bases that match TRBD2. This CDR3 has 14 amino acids. Germline CDR1 SGHNT, CDR2 YENEEA. With 6 bases clipped from V and 4 bases from J, the junction kept 5 bases outside the gene matches. The CDR3 nucleotides are TGTGCCAGCAGAACTAGCGGGGGCAAATACGAGCAGTACTTC. Translating it yields CASRTSGGKYEQYF.

The genes are TRBV10-3 and TRBJ1-2; 7 nucleotides match TRBD1. V lost 6 bases and J lost 0; bases outside the gene matches: 10. Germline assignment: CDR1 ENHRY and CDR2 SYGVKD. The CDR3 is 16 residues long. The CDR3 loop reads CAISRGRDSANYGYTF. The CDR3 DNA follows: TGTGCCATCAGCAGGGGGAGGGACAGTGCTAACTATGGCTACACCTTC.

This clonotype was seen repeatedly, ten times or more. The chain links TRBV6-1 to TRBJ1-1; 7 positions match TRBD1. Trimming removed 5 bases from V and 1 base from J; junction bases left unmatched: 4. CDR1 and CDR2 from the germline V gene are MNHNS and SASEGT. The CDR3 consists of 14 residues. The CDR3 region has the DNA TGTGCCAGCAGTCCGGGACAGTCGAACACTGAAGCTTTCTTT. Translating gives CASSPGQSNTEAFF.

This clonotype was seen ten or more times. The gene calls are TRBV29-1 and TRBJ1-1; D might be TRBD1 (5 bases). The CDR3 has 14 amino acids. The V gene's germline CDR1 is SQVTM and CDR2 ANQGSEA. Trimming removed 7 bases from V and 3 bases from J, with 18 bases in between. CDR3 amino acids: CSAFGGSVDTEAFF. Written as DNA, the CDR3 is TGCAGCGCCTTTGGGGGGTCAGTGGACACTGAAGCTTTCTTT. The full variable domain, rest sourced from reference TRBV29-1 and TRBJ1-1, is SAVISQKPSRDICQRGTSLTIQCQVDSQVTMMFWYRQQPGQSLTLIATANQGSEATYESGFVIDKFPISRPNLTFSTLTVSNMSPEDSSIYLCSAFGGSVDTEAFFGQGTRLTVV.

This clonotype was recorded many times. The rearrangement links TRBV12-3 or TRBV12-4 to TRBJ1-1; 7 bases match TRBD1. Trimming took 8 bases from V and 2 from J; bases not matched to a gene: 11. The CDR3 is made up of 15 amino acids. CDR3 region: CASSPQGGHNTEAFF. Here the CDR3 DNA reads TGTGCCAGCTCCCCCCAGGGGGGTCACAACACTGAAGCTTTCTTT.

This clonotype was observed many times. CDR3 amino acids: CASSRRQGAGYEQYF. CDR3 bases: TGTGCCAGCAGCCGCCGACAGGGGGCAGGCTACGAGCAGTACTTC. This chain joins TRBV3-1 and TRBJ2-7, with TRBD1 matching 10 bases. Losses at the gene ends were 4 bases for V and 3 bases for J; bases not matched to a gene: 6. Germline CDR1 reads LGHDT; CDR2 reads YNNKEL (reference sequence). There are 15 residues in the CDR3.

This clonotype was detected ten times or more. This chain joins TRBV19 and TRBJ1-5; 7 bases are shared with TRBD1. Germline CDR1 reads LNHDA; CDR2 reads SQIVND (reference sequence). J was trimmed by 4 bases and V by 7 bases; bases with no gene match: 10. The CDR3 runs to 15 residues. As DNA, the CDR3 is TGTGCCAGTACCCCCTCGGGACAGAAGAATCAGCCCCAGCATTTT. Translating it yields CASTPSGQKNQPQHF.

On this clonotype itself: This may be a read error: a much more frequent sequence differs by one nucleotide. The rearrangement uses TRBV19 and TRBJ1-4; D not certain. Per the germline V gene, CDR1 is LNHDA and CDR2 is SQIVND (reference sequence). The CDR3 totals 15 residues. The V and J ends lost 6 bases and 7 bases respectively, with 18 bases between them. For the CDR3, the DNA is TGTGCCAGTAGAACTCCGGCACGGGATTCTGAAAAACTGTTTTTT. Translating gives CASRTPARDSEKLFF.

In its sample, this clonotype was seen a few times. This clone may be a read error of a much larger clone one base away. The V gene is TRBV19, the J gene TRBJ2-5; 7 nucleotides agree with TRBD2. The CDR3 contains 15 residues. Germline CDR1 is LNHDA and CDR2 is SQIVND (reference sequence). Losses at the gene ends were 4 bases for V and 5 bases for J; bases not matched to a gene: 10. The CDR3 is CASSTTAGKLETQYF. CDR3 in DNA: TGTGCCAGTAGTACCACAGCGGGAAAGTTGGAGACCCAGTACTTC. Variable domain in full (rest from reference TRBV19 and TRBJ2-5): DGGITQSPKYLFRKEGQNVTLSCEQNLNHDAMYWYRQDPGQGLRLIYYSQIVNDFQKGDIAEGYSVSREKKESFPLTVTSAQKNPTAFYLCASSTTAGKLETQYFGPGTRLLVL.

This clonotype was seen at least ten times. This sequence joins TRBV12-3 or TRBV12-4 and TRBJ1-5; no firm D call. There are 15 residues in the CDR3. V lost 6 bases and J 2 bases, leaving 14 bases between the germline ends. The CDR3 region has the DNA TGTGCCAGCAGACTATCCGGTTCGGGCAATCAGCCCCAGCATTTT. This encodes CASRLSGSGNQPQHF.

The rearrangement links TRBV29-1 to TRBJ2-7; D not certain. V dropped 5 bases and J dropped 0 bases, with 11 bases sitting between them. CDR1 is SQVTM and CDR2 is ANQGSEA in the germline V gene. This CDR3 spans 13 amino acids. CDR3: CSVQQTSSYEQYF. CDR3 sequence (DNA): TGCAGCGTTCAACAGACGAGCTCCTACGAGCAGTACTTC.

This clonotype was recorded many times. The chain has TRBV12-3 or TRBV12-4 and TRBJ1-6, with 7 bases matching TRBD1. V lost 5 bases and J lost 6; bases outside the gene matches: 7. The length of the CDR3 is 15 residues. CDR3 sequence: CASSNTGQTNSPLHF. The CDR3 DNA reads TGTGCCAGCAGTAATACGGGACAGACTAATTCACCCCTCCACTTT.

The chain recombines TRBV2 with TRBJ2-5; D gene unclear. The CDR3 contains 14 residues. Germline V gene data show CDR1 as SNHLY and CDR2 as FYNNEI. V lost 6 bases and J 5 bases, leaving 16 bases between the germline ends. In DNA form, the CDR3 reads TGTGCCAGCAGGATGGGTACTGGTCGGGAGACCCAGTACTTC. Translation: CASRMGTGRETQYF.

This clonotype was recorded a few times. The gene calls are TRBV19 and TRBJ1-2, with 8 bases fitting TRBD1. V lost 0 bases and J lost 2; bases outside the gene matches: 8. Germline V gives CDR1 LNHDA, CDR2 SQIVND (reference sequence). The CDR3 extends over 17 amino acids. CDR3 amino acids: CASSIEGTGTLNYGYTF. The CDR3 DNA reads TGTGCCAGTAGTATAGAGGGGACAGGTACCCTGAACTATGGCTACACCTTC.

This clonotype was counted many times. The chain recombines TRBV5-8 with TRBJ2-7; tentatively, D is TRBD1 (6 bases). The V end lost 5 bases, the J end lost 4 bases, and 7 bases lay between the germline ends. Germline V CDR1 and CDR2: SGHTS, YDEGEE. This CDR3 comprises 11 residues. CDR3 sequence reads: CASRGAYEQYV. CDR3 coding DNA: TGTGCCAGCAGGGGGGCTTACGAGCAGTACGTC.